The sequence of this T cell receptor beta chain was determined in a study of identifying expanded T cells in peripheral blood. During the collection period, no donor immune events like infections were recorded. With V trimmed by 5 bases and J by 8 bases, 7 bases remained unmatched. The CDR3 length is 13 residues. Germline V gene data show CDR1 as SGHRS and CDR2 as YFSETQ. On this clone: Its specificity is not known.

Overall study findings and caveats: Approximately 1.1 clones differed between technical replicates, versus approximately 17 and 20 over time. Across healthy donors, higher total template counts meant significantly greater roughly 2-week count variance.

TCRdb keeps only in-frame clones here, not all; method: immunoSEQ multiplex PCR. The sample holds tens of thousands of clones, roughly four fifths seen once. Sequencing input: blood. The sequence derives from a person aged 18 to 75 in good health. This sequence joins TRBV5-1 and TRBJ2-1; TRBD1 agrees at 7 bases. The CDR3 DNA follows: TGCGCCAGCAGATATGACAGGGCGGATGAGCAGTTCTTC. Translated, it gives CASRYDRADEQFF.